This is a list of T cell receptor beta chains from one sample in a study of blood T cell repertoires in COVID-19. The data were produced by immunoSEQ multiplex PCR, yet TCRdb's version contains in-frame clones alone and is incomplete. The table lists 200,000 to 250,000 clones, about 85% of them singletons. The specimen was peripheral blood. The receptor set was obtained from a woman in her late teens or twenties who had recovered from COVID-19. CDR3s include the opening cysteine and the closing phenylalanine or tryptophan. The D gene is left open where the match is weak.

>TRBJ1-6|TRBV6-1|TRBD1
CASSVGLDRENSPLHF
TGTGCCAGCAGTGTCGGCCTAGACAGGGAAAATTCACCCCTCCACTTT
>TRBJ1-2|TRBV12-3/TRBV12-4|NA
CASSIGGVGGYTF
TGTGCCAGCAGTATTGGGGGGGTAGGTGGCTACACCTTC
>TRBJ2-7|TRBV11-1|NA
CASSYFLDEQYF
TGTGCCAGCAGTTATTTCCTTGACGAGCAGTACTTC
>TRBJ1-2|TRBV5-8|TRBD1
CASRRQGGNYGYTF
TGTGCCAGCAGAAGACAGGGGGGCAACTATGGCTACACCTTC
>TRBJ2-1|TRBV11-3|TRBD2
CASSLSGLAGLNEQFF
TGTGCCAGCAGCTTATCCGGACTAGCGGGGCTCAATGAGCAGTTCTTC
>TRBJ1-5|TRBV7-9|TRBD1
CASSPDRDQPQHF
TGTGCCAGCAGCCCCGACAGGGACCAGCCCCAGCATTTT
>TRBJ2-1|TRBV4-3|TRBD2
CASSQRFKAGVSYNEQFF
TGCGCCAGCAGCCAACGTTTTAAAGCGGGAGTTTCCTACAATGAGCAGTTCTTC
>TRBJ2-2|TRBV4-2|NA
CASSPRGNTGELFF
TGTGCCAGCAGCCCCAGGGGAAACACCGGGGAGCTGTTTTTT
>TRBJ2-7|TRBV27|NA
CASSLSGGGARDEQYF
TGTGCCAGCAGTTTATCGGGTGGGGGGGCCCGAGACGAGCAGTACTTC
>TRBJ2-5|TRBV7-9|NA
CASSLGKGLQETQYF
TGTGCCAGCAGCTTAGGCAAGGGACTCCAAGAGACCCAGTACTTC
>TRBJ2-1|TRBV11-2|NA
CASSLGTTYNEQFF
TGTGCCAGCAGCTTAGGGACTACCTACAATGAGCAGTTCTTC
>TRBJ2-3|TRBV4-2|NA
CASSQDLSPDTQYF
TGTGCCAGCAGCCAAGATTTGAGCCCAGATACGCAGTATTTT
>TRBJ2-1|TRBV3-1/TRBV3-2|NA
CASSQEQTGIDEQFF
TGTGCCAGCAGCCAAGAACAGACCGGGATCGATGAGCAGTTCTTC
>TRBJ2-7|TRBV30|NA
CAWSEREEQYF
TGTGCCTGGAGTGAACGGGAAGAGCAGTACTTC
>TRBJ2-7|TRBV13|TRBD1
CASSYATGGYEQYF
TGTGCCAGCAGCTACGCGACAGGGGGCTACGAGCAGTACTTC